The 12 T cell receptor beta chains below were found in one sample sequenced in a study of T cell responses to AZD1222 COVID-19 vaccine. The protocol was immunoSEQ multiplex PCR, while the TCRdb copy is restricted to in-frame clones and leaves out a portion. The sample includes just under 95,000 clones, around nine tenths seen only once; the top ten take roughly 14%. The input for sequencing was peripheral blood, taken on day 0 of AZD1222 vaccination. The receptors come from an adult in good health.

This chain uses TRBV6-5 with TRBJ1-2, with 8 bases aligning to TRBD1. J lost 4 bases, V lost 4 bases, and 11 bases had no gene match. The CDR3 is 16 residues long. Germline CDR1 MNHEY, CDR2 SVGAGI. The CDR3 is CASSSDRARRGYGYTF. The CDR3, as DNA: TGTGCCAGCAGTTCGGACAGGGCGCGACGGGGCTATGGCTACACCTTC.

The chain recombines TRBV7-9 with TRBJ1-2, with D uncertain. This CDR3 comprises 15 residues. Germline CDR1 is SEHNR and CDR2 is FQNEAQ (reference sequence). The germline V and J ends were trimmed by 1 base and 0 bases, with 9 bases remaining between them. In nucleotides, the CDR3 is TGTGCCAGCAGCTTAGAGGGTATTCCTAACTATGGCTACACCTTC. Translation gives CASSLEGIPNYGYTF.

As for this clone: One junction end disagrees with the germline gene, perhaps due to a read error. The chain joins TRBV7-9 to TRBJ1-6; TRBD1 aligns across 8 bases. The germline CDR1 and CDR2 sequences are SEHNR and FQNEAQ (reference sequence). CDR3 length: 15 residues. The CDR3 loop is CASSEQGGRGSPIHF. DNA for the CDR3: TGTGCCAGCAGCGAACAGGGGGGTAGGGGTTCACCCATCCACTTT.

The chain uses TRBV9 and TRBJ2-5, with TRBD2 matching 13 bases. CDR1 and CDR2 from the germline V gene are SGDLS and YYNGEE. This CDR3 is 15 amino acids long. The J segment lost 5 bases and the V segment lost 4 bases, leaving 5 bases of the junction unmatched. In nucleotides, the CDR3 is TGTGCCAGCAGCACCGGGACTAGCGGGACGGAGACCCAGTACTTC. Protein product: CASSTGTSGTETQYF.

The chain recombines TRBV6-2 or TRBV6-3 with TRBJ2-3, with D uncertain. V lost 2 bases and J lost 6, with 15 bases in between. The CDR3 length is 15 residues. The germline V gene encodes CDR1 MNHEY and CDR2 SVGEGT. The CDR3 protein is CASSYSSAKTDTQYF. CDR3 bases: TGTGCCAGCAGTTACAGTTCGGCCAAGACGGATACGCAGTATTTT.

The chain recombines TRBV6-2 or TRBV6-3 with TRBJ1-5, with D maybe TRBD1 (5 bases). CDR3 length: 14 residues. The V end was cut by 6 bases, the J end by 4 bases, with 13 bases between. CDR1 is MNHEY, CDR2 SVGEGT, per germline. The CDR3 DNA is TGTGCCAGCAGCCCCGACAGCCATAATCAGCCCCAGCATTTT. It specifies CASSPDSHNQPQHF.

CDR3 coding DNA: TGTGCCAGCAGCTTTCACCGGGCCAGAGAAGAGACCCAGTACTTC. Translating it yields CASSFHRAREETQYF. The chain has TRBV7-6 and TRBJ2-5; D is undetermined. The CDR3 consists of 15 residues. Germline CDR1 SGHVS, CDR2 FNYEAQ. The V end lost 3 bases, the J end lost 3 bases, and 14 bases lay between the germline ends.

The J gene is TRBJ1-2, the V gene TRBV6-2 or TRBV6-3; TRBD1 aligns across 7 bases. The germline V gene encodes CDR1 MNHEY and CDR2 SVGEGT. The CDR3 runs to 17 residues. With 0 bases clipped from V and 7 bases from J, the junction kept 14 bases outside the gene matches. CDR3 DNA sequence: TGTGCCAGCAGTTACTCGGGGACAGTTTCCCTGTCTTCTGGCTACACCTTC. As protein: CASSYSGTVSLSSGYTF.

This clone appeared a few times. V is TRBV7-3 and J is TRBJ1-1; D might be TRBD1 (5 bases). This CDR3 comprises 14 residues. Trimming removed 5 bases from V and 5 bases from J, with 15 bases in between. CDR1 and CDR2 (germline): SGHTA, FQGTGA. CDR3 nucleotide sequence: TGTGCCAGCAGCCTGACAAGGGGTGATACTGAAGCTTTCTTT. Its protein is CASSLTRGDTEAFF.

The chain is built from TRBV9 and TRBJ2-6, with 12 bases matching TRBD1. CDR3 length equals 19 residues. Per the germline V gene, CDR1 is SGDLS and CDR2 is YYNGEE. The ends lost 2 bases at V and 0 bases at J; junction bases unmatched: 6. The CDR3 sequence: CASSVGTGGHASGANVLTF. CDR3 bases: TGTGCCAGCAGCGTCGGGACAGGGGGCCATGCCTCTGGGGCCAACGTCCTGACTTTC.

The rearrangement links TRBV10-3 to TRBJ1-1; tentatively, D is TRBD1 (6 bases). This CDR3 has 17 residues. V lost 0 bases, J lost 6 bases, and 20 bases lay in between. In germline, CDR1 is ENHRY, CDR2 SYGVKD. The CDR3 DNA sequence: TGTGCCATCAGTGAGTCGATTGTAGCAGGGGTGGCGGCTGAAGCTTTCTTT. Encoded protein: CAISESIVAGVAAEAFF.

This chain's CDR3 is CASKRGTGPSYEQYF. The CDR3 coding sequence is TGTGCCAGCAAGCGGGGGACAGGGCCCTCCTACGAGCAGTACTTC. The chain uses TRBV2 and TRBJ2-7, with a weak D call TRBD1 (9 bases). This CDR3 region has 15 residues. Germline V lookup: CDR1 SNHLY, CDR2 FYNNEI. V dropped 7 bases and J dropped 0 bases, with 16 bases sitting between them. Based on the CDR3 plus reference TRBV2 and TRBJ2-7, the full variable domain is EPEVTQTPSHQVTQMGQEVILRCVPISNHLYFYWYRQILGQKVEFLVSFYNNEISEKSEIFDDQFSVERPDGSNFTLKIRSTKLEDSAMYFCASKRGTGPSYEQYFGPGTRLTVT.